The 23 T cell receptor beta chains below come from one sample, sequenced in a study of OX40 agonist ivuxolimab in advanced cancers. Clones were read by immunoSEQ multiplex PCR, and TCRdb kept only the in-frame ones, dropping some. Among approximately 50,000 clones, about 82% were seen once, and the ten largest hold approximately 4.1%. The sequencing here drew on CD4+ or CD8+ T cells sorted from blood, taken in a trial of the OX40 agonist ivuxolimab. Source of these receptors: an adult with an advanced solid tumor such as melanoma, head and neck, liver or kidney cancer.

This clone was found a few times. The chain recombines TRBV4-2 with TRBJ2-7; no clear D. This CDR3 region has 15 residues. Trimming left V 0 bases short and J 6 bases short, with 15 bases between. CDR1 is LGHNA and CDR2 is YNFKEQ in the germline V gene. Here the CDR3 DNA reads TGTGCCAGCAGCCAAGAAACATTTTTGAAGGCCGAGCAGTACTTC. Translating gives CASSQETFLKAEQYF.

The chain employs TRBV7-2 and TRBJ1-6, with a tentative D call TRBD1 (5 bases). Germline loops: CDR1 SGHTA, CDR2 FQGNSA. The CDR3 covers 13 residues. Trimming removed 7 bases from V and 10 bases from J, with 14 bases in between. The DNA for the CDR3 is TGTGCCAGCACGGGACGGGGAAGATCACCCCTCCACTTT. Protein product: CASTGRGRSPLHF. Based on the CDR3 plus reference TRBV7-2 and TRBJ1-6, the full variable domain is GAGVSQSPSNKVTEKGKDVELRCDPISGHTALYWYRQSLGQGLEFLIYFQGNSAPDKSGLPSDRFSAERTGGSVSTLTIQRTQQEDSAVYLCASTGRGRSPLHFGNGTRLTVT.

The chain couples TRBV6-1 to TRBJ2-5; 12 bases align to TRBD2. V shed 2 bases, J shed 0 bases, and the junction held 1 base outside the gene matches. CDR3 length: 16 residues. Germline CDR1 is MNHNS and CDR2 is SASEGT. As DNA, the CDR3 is TGTGCCAGCAGTGAAACTAGCGGGGGGTACCAAGAGACCCAGTACTTC. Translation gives CASSETSGGYQETQYF.

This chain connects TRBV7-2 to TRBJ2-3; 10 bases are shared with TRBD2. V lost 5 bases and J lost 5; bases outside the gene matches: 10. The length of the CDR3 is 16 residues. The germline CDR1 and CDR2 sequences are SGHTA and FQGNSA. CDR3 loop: CASSPWRGTSVDTQYF. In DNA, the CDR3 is TGTGCCAGCAGCCCCTGGCGGGGGACTAGCGTAGATACGCAGTATTTT. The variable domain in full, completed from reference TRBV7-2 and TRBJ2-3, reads GAGVSQSPSNKVTEKGKDVELRCDPISGHTALYWYRQSLGQGLEFLIYFQGNSAPDKSGLPSDRFSAERTGGSVSTLTIQRTQQEDSAVYLCASSPWRGTSVDTQYFGPGTRLTVL.

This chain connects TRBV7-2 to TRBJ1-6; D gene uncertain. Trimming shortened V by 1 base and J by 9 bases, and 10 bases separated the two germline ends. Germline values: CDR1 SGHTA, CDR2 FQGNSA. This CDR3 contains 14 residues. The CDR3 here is CASSLGFVVSPLHF. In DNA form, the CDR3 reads TGTGCCAGCAGCTTAGGATTCGTGGTTTCACCCCTCCACTTT.

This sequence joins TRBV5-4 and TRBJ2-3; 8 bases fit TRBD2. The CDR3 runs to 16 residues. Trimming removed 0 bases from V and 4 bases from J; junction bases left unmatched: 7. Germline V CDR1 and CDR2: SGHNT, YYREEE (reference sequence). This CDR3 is CASSLERGGRSDTQYF. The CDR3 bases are TGTGCCAGCAGCTTGGAACGGGGGGGGCGGTCAGATACGCAGTATTTT. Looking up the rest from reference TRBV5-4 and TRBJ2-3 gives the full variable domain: ETGVTQSPTHLIKTRGQQVTLRCSSQSGHNTVSWYQQALGQGPQFIFQYYREEENGRGNFPPRFSGLQFPNYSSELNVNALELDDSALYLCASSLERGGRSDTQYFGPGTRLTVL.

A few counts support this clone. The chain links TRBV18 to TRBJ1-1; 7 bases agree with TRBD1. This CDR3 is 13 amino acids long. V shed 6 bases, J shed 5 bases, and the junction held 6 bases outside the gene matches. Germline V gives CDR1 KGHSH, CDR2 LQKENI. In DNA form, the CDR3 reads TGTGCCAGCTCGCACGACAGGGATACTGAAGCTTTCTTT. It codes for CASSHDRDTEAFF.

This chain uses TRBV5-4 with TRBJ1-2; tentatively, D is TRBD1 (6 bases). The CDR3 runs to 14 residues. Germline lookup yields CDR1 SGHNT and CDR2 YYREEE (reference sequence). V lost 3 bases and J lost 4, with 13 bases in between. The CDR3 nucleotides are TGTGCCAGCAGCTCGCAGGGGATTAGCTATGGCTACACCTTC. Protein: CASSSQGISYGYTF.

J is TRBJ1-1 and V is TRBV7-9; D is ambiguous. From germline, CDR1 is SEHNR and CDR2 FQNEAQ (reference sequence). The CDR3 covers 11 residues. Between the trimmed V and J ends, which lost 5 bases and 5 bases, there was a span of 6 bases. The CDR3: CASSIDTEAFF. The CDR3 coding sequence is TGTGCCAGCAGCATAGATACTGAAGCTTTCTTT.

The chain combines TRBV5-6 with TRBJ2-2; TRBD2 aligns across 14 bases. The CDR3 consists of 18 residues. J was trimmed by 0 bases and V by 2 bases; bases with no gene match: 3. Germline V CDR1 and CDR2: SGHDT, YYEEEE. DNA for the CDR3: TGTGCCAGCAGCTTTGGACTAGCGGGGGGACCGAACACCGGGGAGCTGTTTTTT. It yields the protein CASSFGLAGGPNTGELFF. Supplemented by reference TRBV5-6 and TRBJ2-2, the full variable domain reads DAGVTQSPTHLIKTRGQQVTLRCSPKSGHDTVSWYQQALGQGPQFIFQYYEEEERQRGNFPDRFSGHQFPNYSSELNVNALLLGDSALYLCASSFGLAGGPNTGELFFGEGSRLTVL.

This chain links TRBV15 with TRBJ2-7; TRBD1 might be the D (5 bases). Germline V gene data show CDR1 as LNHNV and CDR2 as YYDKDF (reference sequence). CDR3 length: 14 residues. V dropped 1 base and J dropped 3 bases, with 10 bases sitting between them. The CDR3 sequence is CATSRARVDYEQYF. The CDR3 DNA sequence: TGTGCCACCAGCAGAGCCAGGGTCGACTACGAGCAGTACTTC.

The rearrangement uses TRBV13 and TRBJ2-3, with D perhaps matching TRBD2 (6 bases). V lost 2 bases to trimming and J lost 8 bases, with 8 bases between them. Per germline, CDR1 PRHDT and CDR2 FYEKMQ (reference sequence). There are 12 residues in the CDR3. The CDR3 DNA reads TGTGCCAGCAGCTTAAAAGCGGGTACGCAGTATTTT. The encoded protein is CASSLKAGTQYF. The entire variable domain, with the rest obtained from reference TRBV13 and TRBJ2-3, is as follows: AAGVIQSPRHLIKEKRETATLKCYPIPRHDTVYWYQQGPGQDPQFLISFYEKMQSDKGSIPDRFSAQQFSDYHSELNMSSLELGDSALYFCASSLKAGTQYFGPGTRLTVL.

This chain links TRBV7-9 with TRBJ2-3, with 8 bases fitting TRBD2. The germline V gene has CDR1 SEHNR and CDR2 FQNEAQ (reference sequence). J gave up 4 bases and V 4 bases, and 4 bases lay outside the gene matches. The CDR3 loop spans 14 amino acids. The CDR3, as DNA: TGTGCCAGCAGCTCCGGGGGGGGTTCAGATACGCAGTATTTT. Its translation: CASSSGGGSDTQYF.

This CDR3 is CASKPGLADLTDTQYF. The CDR3, as DNA: TGTGCCAGTAAGCCGGGACTAGCGGATCTCACAGATACGCAGTATTTT. The gene calls are TRBV19 and TRBJ2-3, with 11 bases fitting TRBD2. CDR1 and CDR2 (germline): LNHDA, SQIVND (reference sequence). This CDR3 is 16 amino acids long. Germline trimming cut 7 bases from V and 2 bases from J; bases unmatched to any gene: 8.

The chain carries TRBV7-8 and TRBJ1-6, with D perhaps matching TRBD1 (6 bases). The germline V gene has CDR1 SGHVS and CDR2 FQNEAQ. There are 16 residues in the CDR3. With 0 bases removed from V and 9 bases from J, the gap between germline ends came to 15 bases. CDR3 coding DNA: TGTGCCAGCAGCTTAGCCGGGGGGGGCGTGGGTTCACCCCTCCACTTT. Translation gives CASSLAGGGVGSPLHF. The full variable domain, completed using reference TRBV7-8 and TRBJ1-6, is GAGVSQSPRYKVAKRGQDVALRCDPISGHVSLFWYQQALGQGPEFLTYFQNEAQLDKSGLPSDRFFAERPEGSVSTLKIQRTQQEDSAVYLCASSLAGGGVGSPLHFGNGTRLTVT.

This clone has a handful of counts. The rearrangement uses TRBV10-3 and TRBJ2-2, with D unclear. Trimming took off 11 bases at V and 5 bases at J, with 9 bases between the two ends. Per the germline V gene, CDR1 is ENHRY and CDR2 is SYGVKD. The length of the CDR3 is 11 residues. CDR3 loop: CACGRTGELFF. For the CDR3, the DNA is TGTGCCTGTGGACGGACCGGGGAGCTGTTTTTT.

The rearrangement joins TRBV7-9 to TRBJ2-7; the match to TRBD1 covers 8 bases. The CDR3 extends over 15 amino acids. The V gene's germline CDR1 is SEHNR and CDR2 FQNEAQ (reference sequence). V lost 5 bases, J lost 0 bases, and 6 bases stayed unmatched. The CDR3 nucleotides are TGTGCCAGCAGCGCCGGGACAGGCAGCTCCTACGAGCAGTACTTC. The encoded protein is CASSAGTGSSYEQYF.

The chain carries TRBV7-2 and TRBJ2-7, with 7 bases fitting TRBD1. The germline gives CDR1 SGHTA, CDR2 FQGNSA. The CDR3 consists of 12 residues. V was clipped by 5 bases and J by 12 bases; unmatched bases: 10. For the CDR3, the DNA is TGTGCCAGCAGCCGACAGGGATTCCTTGCGTACTTC. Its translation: CASSRQGFLAYF. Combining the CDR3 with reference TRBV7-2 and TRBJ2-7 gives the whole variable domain GAGVSQSPSNKVTEKGKDVELRCDPISGHTALYWYRQSLGQGLEFLIYFQGNSAPDKSGLPSDRFSAERTGGSVSTLTIQRTQQEDSAVYLCASSRQGFLAYFGPGTRLTVT.

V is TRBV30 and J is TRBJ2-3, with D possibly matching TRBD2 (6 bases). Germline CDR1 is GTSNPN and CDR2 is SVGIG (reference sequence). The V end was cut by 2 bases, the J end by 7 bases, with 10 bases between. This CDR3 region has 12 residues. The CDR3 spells CAWSTSGHTQYF. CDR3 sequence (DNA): TGTGCCTGGAGTACCAGCGGGCATACGCAGTATTTT.

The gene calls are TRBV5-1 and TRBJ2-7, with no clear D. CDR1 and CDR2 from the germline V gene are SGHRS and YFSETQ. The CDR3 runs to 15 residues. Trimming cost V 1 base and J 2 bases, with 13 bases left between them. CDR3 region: CASSLLPVGPYEQYF. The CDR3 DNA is TGCGCCAGCAGCTTGTTGCCAGTTGGCCCCTACGAGCAGTACTTC.

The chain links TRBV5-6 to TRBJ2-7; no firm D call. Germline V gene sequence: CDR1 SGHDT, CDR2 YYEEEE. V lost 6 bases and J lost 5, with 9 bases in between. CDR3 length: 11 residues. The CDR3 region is CASTLANEQYF. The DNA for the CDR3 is TGTGCCAGCACCCTGGCGAACGAGCAGTACTTC.

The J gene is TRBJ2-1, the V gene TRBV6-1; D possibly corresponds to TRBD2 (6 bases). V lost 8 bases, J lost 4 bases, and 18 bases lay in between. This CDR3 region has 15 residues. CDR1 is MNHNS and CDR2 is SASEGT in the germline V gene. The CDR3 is CASGEPGVNYNEQFF. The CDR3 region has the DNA TGTGCCAGCGGAGAACCGGGGGTGAATTACAATGAGCAGTTCTTC.

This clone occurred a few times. This chain's CDR3 is CAISPGYGYTF. The CDR3 nucleotides are TGTGCCATCAGTCCTGGTTATGGCTACACCTTC. This rearrangement joins TRBV10-3 to TRBJ1-2, with no clear D. CDR3 length equals 11 residues. The V end lost 5 bases, the J end lost 5 bases, and 6 bases lay between the germline ends. CDR1 is ENHRY and CDR2 is SYGVKD in the germline V gene.